This T cell receptor (beta chain) was recovered during a study of blood T cell repertoires in COVID-19. Study-level background: There were acute and convalescent COVID-19 samples, and they came from the United States, Italy and Spain. T cells, B-cell-depleted T cells, or PBMCs supplied cDNA or gDNA.

Original analysis: By means of reference gene primer amplification, nucleated cell counts were estimated. Clones were sequenced by immunoSEQ multiplex PCR, and TCRdb holds only the in-frame ones, with some missing. The D gene and trimming were derived from the DNA, and the V and J assignments and clone size from that table. This table holds more than 200,000 clones, around 88% found once. Germline values: CDR1 SGHDN, CDR2 FVKESK. Trimming left V 2 bases short and J 2 bases short, with 10 bases between. CDR3 size: 14 residues. This sequence originates from a man older than 75 with acute or convalescent COVID-19. Sequenced sample: peripheral blood. The chain has TRBV14 and TRBJ2-7, with D perhaps TRBD1 (6 bases). CDR3 sequence: CASSQNRVPYEQYF. DNA for the CDR3: TGTGCCAGCAGCCAAAACAGGGTCCCCTACGAGCAGTACTTC.